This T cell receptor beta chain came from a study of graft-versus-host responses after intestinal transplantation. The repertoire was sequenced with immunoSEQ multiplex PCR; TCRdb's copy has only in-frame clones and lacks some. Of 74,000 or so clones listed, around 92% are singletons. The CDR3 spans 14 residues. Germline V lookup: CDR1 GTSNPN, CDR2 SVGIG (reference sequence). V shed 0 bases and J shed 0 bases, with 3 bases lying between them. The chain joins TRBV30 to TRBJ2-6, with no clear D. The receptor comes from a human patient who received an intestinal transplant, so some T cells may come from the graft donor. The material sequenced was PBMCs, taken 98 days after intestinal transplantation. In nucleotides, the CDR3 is TGTGCCTGGAGTGTAGGCTCTGGGGCCAACGTCCTGACTTTC. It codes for CAWSVGSGANVLTF. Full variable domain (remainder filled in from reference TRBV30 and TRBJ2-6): SQTIHQWPATLVQPVGSPLSLECTVEGTSNPNLYWYRQAAGRGLQLLFYSVGIGQISSEVPQNLSASRPQDRQFILSSKKLLLSDSGFYLCAWSVGSGANVLTFGAGSRLTVL.